The 25 T cell receptor beta chains below all came from one sample that was sequenced in a study of cytomegalovirus exposure and HLA in healthy donors. Primers for the PCR totalled 60 Vbeta and 13 Jbeta. Profiled with immunoSEQ multiplex PCR; TCRdb holds only in-frame clones, not every one. The data show about 180,000 clones, around 77% seen once. The material sequenced was PBMCs. The receptors were sampled from a man in his sixties in good health and CMV-seronegative.

The CDR3 nucleotides are TGTGCCAGCAGTGAATCGCGACTAGTCAACAATGAGCAGTTCTTC. The encoded protein is CASSESRLVNNEQFF. The gene calls are TRBV2 and TRBJ2-1; weak D call: TRBD2 (6 bases). CDR1 and CDR2 from the germline V gene are SNHLY and FYNNEI. V gave up 2 bases and J gave up 5 bases, with 13 bases separating them. CDR3 size: 15 residues.

The chain carries TRBV19 and TRBJ2-1; a possible D gene is TRBD2 (5 bases). Trimming stripped 3 bases from V and 9 bases from J, with 12 bases between. This CDR3 comprises 13 residues. From germline, CDR1 is LNHDA and CDR2 SQIVND (reference sequence). The CDR3 bases are TGTGCCAGTAGTATTGAGGGTAGTGTTGAGCAGTTCTTC. It is translated as CASSIEGSVEQFF.

The chain links TRBV5-4 to TRBJ2-3; D is perhaps TRBD2 (5 bases). The CDR3 is 13 residues long. CDR1 SGHNT and CDR2 YYREEE come from the germline V gene (reference sequence). Trimming took 4 bases from V and 1 from J, leaving 7 bases between them. The CDR3 loop is CASSTLGTDTQYF. CDR3 bases: TGTGCCAGCAGCACACTAGGCACAGATACGCAGTATTTT.

This clone was recorded once. The V and J genes are TRBV27 and TRBJ1-2, with TRBD1 identical over 8 bases. The trim removed 3 bases at V and 4 bases at J, leaving 4 bases unmatched. Germline V lookup: CDR1 MNHEY, CDR2 SMNVEV (reference sequence). The CDR3 totals 14 residues. CDR3 in amino acids: CASSLRQGIYGYTF. The CDR3 nucleotides are TGTGCCAGCAGTTTGAGACAGGGGATCTATGGCTACACCTTC.

This chain links TRBV7-2 with TRBJ1-4; possible D gene TRBD1, 5 bases. Trimming stripped 1 base from V and 6 bases from J, with 9 bases between. Germline CDR1 and CDR2: SGHTA and FQGNSA. CDR3 length: 14 amino acids. The chain's CDR3 is CASSLVPGDEKLFF. CDR3 nucleotides: TGTGCCAGCAGCTTAGTTCCGGGGGATGAAAAACTGTTTTTT.

A single count supports this clone. The chain joins TRBV5-4 to TRBJ2-3; the match to TRBD2 covers 15 bases. V gave up 3 bases and J gave up 0 bases; unmatched junction bases: 2. Per the germline V gene, CDR1 is SGHNT and CDR2 is YYREEE (reference sequence). CDR3 length: 17 amino acids. In DNA, the CDR3 is TGTGCCAGCAGCTCGGGACTAGCGGGGGGAAGCACAGATACGCAGTATTTT. Protein: CASSSGLAGGSTDTQYF.

The gene calls are TRBV18 and TRBJ1-1, with TRBD1 matching 10 bases. The CDR3 consists of 13 residues. The J segment lost 7 bases and the V segment lost 8 bases, leaving 7 bases of the junction unmatched. Germline V gene data show CDR1 as KGHSH and CDR2 as LQKENI. CDR3 bases: TGTGCCAGCCAGGGACAGGGGTTGGGTGAAGCTTTCTTT. This sequence encodes CASQGQGLGEAFF.

This clone was counted a single time. The chain recombines TRBV30 with TRBJ2-1, with 10 bases that match TRBD2. The J segment lost 7 bases and the V segment lost 0 bases, leaving 6 bases of the junction unmatched. The CDR3 length is 15 residues. Germline V gene lookup returns CDR1 GTSNPN and CDR2 SVGIG (reference sequence). CDR3 coding DNA: TGTGCCTGGAGTGTTGTCCTAGCGGGAGTGAATGAGCAGTTCTTC. It yields the protein CAWSVVLAGVNEQFF.

The chain has TRBV6-1 and TRBJ1-1; D gene uncertain. V lost 2 bases and J lost 5, with 12 bases in between. Germline loops: CDR1 MNHNS, CDR2 SASEGT. The CDR3 sequence is 14 residues long. In nucleotides, the CDR3 is TGTGCCAGCAGTGAATCTTCTTCTCGGACTGAAGCTTTCTTT. It encodes CASSESSSRTEAFF.

The chain couples TRBV27 to TRBJ2-7, with 11 bases identical to TRBD1. With V trimmed by 5 bases and J by 4 bases, 7 bases remained unmatched. Germline V gives CDR1 MNHEY, CDR2 SMNVEV (reference sequence). The CDR3 is 15 residues long. The CDR3 DNA reads TGTGCCAGCAGTACCGCGGACAGGGGGCGGTACGAGCAGTACTTC. Translated, it gives CASSTADRGRYEQYF.

CDR3 nucleotides: TGTGCCAGTAGTAGTGGGACAGGGGTCTACAATGAGCAGTTCTTC. Its translation: CASSSGTGVYNEQFF. J is TRBJ2-1 and V is TRBV19; TRBD1 matches at 10 bases. V was pared by 4 bases and J by 3 bases, with 3 bases of the junction left unmatched. The CDR3 is 15 amino acids. The germline V gene encodes CDR1 LNHDA and CDR2 SQIVND (reference sequence).

The chain is built from TRBV5-5 and TRBJ2-7; 12 nucleotides line up with TRBD2. V lost 9 bases to trimming and J lost 0 bases; unmatched junction nucleotides: 7. CDR3 length: 15 amino acids. CDR1 and CDR2 (germline): SGHKS, YYEKEE (reference sequence). The CDR3 reads CATAETSGSSYEQYF. In DNA form, the CDR3 reads TGTGCCACCGCAGAGACTAGCGGGAGCTCCTACGAGCAGTACTTC.

The chain combines TRBV9 with TRBJ1-2; 9 bases are shared with TRBD1. The CDR3 spans 14 residues. V shed 4 bases and J 8 bases; nucleotides not matched to a gene: 9. The V gene's germline CDR1 is SGDLS and CDR2 YYNGEE. The CDR3 is CASSPTGGAEGYTF. The CDR3 DNA follows: TGTGCCAGCAGCCCAACAGGGGGCGCAGAAGGCTACACCTTC. Complete variable domain (other parts from reference TRBV9 and TRBJ1-2): DSGVTQTPKHLITATGQRVTLRCSPRSGDLSVYWYQQSLDQGLQFLIQYYNGEERAKGNILERFSAQQFPDLHSELNLSSLELGDSALYFCASSPTGGAEGYTFGSGTRLTVV.

J is TRBJ1-1 and V is TRBV5-6; D perhaps matches TRBD1 (5 bases). V lost 4 bases to trimming and J lost 4 bases, with 17 bases between them. This CDR3 has 15 residues. Germline V gene data show CDR1 as SGHDT and CDR2 as YYEEEE. The CDR3 coding sequence is TGTGCCAGCAGCCCCCTGCCGGTTAGGGGCACTGAAGCTTTCTTT. Amino acids: CASSPLPVRGTEAFF. The full variable domain, with the rest looked up from reference TRBV5-6 and TRBJ1-1, is DAGVTQSPTHLIKTRGQQVTLRCSPKSGHDTVSWYQQALGQGPQFIFQYYEEEERQRGNFPDRFSGHQFPNYSSELNVNALLLGDSALYLCASSPLPVRGTEAFFGQGTRLTVV.

The chain employs TRBV7-6 and TRBJ2-2; D remains ambiguous. The CDR3 loop spans 11 amino acids. With 11 bases removed from V and 2 bases from J, the gap between germline ends came to 6 bases. Germline loops: CDR1 SGHVS, CDR2 FNYEAQ. The DNA for the CDR3 is TGTGCCTCTTCTAACACCGGGGAGCTGTTTTTT. Encoded protein: CASSNTGELFF.

This clone was seen a handful of times. The chain is built from TRBV1 and TRBJ2-7; whether TRBD2, the table's D call, matches the DNA was not checked. TRBV1 is shown as a pseudogene. This CDR3 spans 15 amino acids. As DNA, the CDR3 is TGCACCAGCAGCCCCAACCGGGGGAAGGCCTACGAGCAGTACTTC. Its translation is CTSSPNRGKAYEQYF.

The chain combines TRBV29-1 with TRBJ2-7; 8 bases map to TRBD1. Trimming removed 4 bases from V and 1 base from J; junction bases left unmatched: 6. CDR1 and CDR2 from the germline V gene are SQVTM and ANQGSEA. The CDR3 spans 14 residues. The CDR3, as DNA: TGCAGCGTTGCCCGCCAGGGGGCTTCCTACGAGCAGTACTTC. Encoded protein: CSVARQGASYEQYF.

This chain joins TRBV13 and TRBJ2-7; weak D call: TRBD2 (6 bases). CDR3 size: 15 residues. With 2 bases removed from V and 6 bases from J, the gap between germline ends came to 17 bases. CDR1 is PRHDT, CDR2 FYEKMQ, per germline (reference sequence). CDR3 sequence reads: CASSLRNARTTEQYF. The CDR3 region has the DNA TGTGCCAGCAGCTTAAGGAACGCCCGGACTACCGAGCAGTACTTC.

This clone was counted between two and nine times. The chain joins TRBV5-6 to TRBJ2-4; 8 bases line up with TRBD1. The J segment lost 4 bases and the V segment lost 2 bases, leaving 5 bases of the junction unmatched. The CDR3 is 15 residues long. CDR1 is SGHDT and CDR2 is YYEEEE in the germline V gene. The CDR3, as DNA: TGTGCCAGCAGCTTTTGGGGGACAGGAAAAAACATTCAGTACTTC. Protein sequence: CASSFWGTGKNIQYF. The entire variable domain, with the rest obtained from reference TRBV5-6 and TRBJ2-4, is as follows: DAGVTQSPTHLIKTRGQQVTLRCSPKSGHDTVSWYQQALGQGPQFIFQYYEEEERQRGNFPDRFSGHQFPNYSSELNVNALLLGDSALYLCASSFWGTGKNIQYFGAGTRLSVL.

This chain connects TRBV7-9 to TRBJ1-5; D is unresolved. This CDR3 has 14 amino acids. V shed 5 bases and J shed 3 bases, with 11 bases lying between them. The V gene's germline CDR1 is SEHNR and CDR2 FQNEAQ (reference sequence). The DNA of the CDR3 is TGTGCCAGCAGCCGAACAGAGACCAATCAGCCCCAGCATTTT. Amino acids: CASSRTETNQPQHF.

This clone was picked up a small number of times. The same CDR3 is also encoded by other DNA sequences in this sample. This rearrangement joins TRBV15 to TRBJ2-1, with 11 nucleotides matching TRBD2. Germline V gene sequence: CDR1 LNHNV, CDR2 YYDKDF (reference sequence). The CDR3 sequence is 16 residues long. Unmatched junction bases numbered 6, after V lost 3 bases and J lost 5 bases. The CDR3 sequence is CATSRGGTSGNNEQFF. The CDR3 region has the DNA TGTGCCACCAGCAGGGGGGGGACTAGCGGAAACAATGAGCAGTTCTTC.

The chain's CDR3 is CASGTGRQETQYF. DNA for the CDR3: TGTGCCAGTGGGACAGGGAGGCAAGAGACCCAGTACTTC. This sequence joins TRBV19 and TRBJ2-5; 9 nucleotides match TRBD1. The J segment lost 2 bases and the V segment lost 8 bases, leaving 3 bases of the junction unmatched. CDR3 size: 13 residues. Germline CDR1 reads LNHDA; CDR2 reads SQIVND (reference sequence).

This clone was counted a single time. The gene calls are TRBV7-9 and TRBJ2-3, with 8 positions matching TRBD2. The germline gives CDR1 SEHNR, CDR2 FQNEAQ (reference sequence). The CDR3 extends over 13 amino acids. The trim removed 6 bases at V and 6 bases at J, leaving 5 bases unmatched. The CDR3, as DNA: TGTGCCAGCAGTCTCGGGGGGGCTGATACGCAGTATTTT. It specifies CASSLGGADTQYF.

The chain employs TRBV10-1 and TRBJ2-7; perhaps TRBD1 as D (5 bases). CDR1 and CDR2 (germline): WNHNN, SYGVQD (reference sequence). The V end lost 3 bases, the J end lost 3 bases, and 15 bases lay between the germline ends. CDR3 length: 15 amino acids. The CDR3 sequence is CASSDPGPKLYEQYF. In nucleotides, the CDR3 is TGCGCCAGCAGTGACCCAGGGCCCAAGCTCTACGAGCAGTACTTC.

This clone has a handful of counts. This chain uses TRBV6-1 with TRBJ2-1; 7 bases align to TRBD2. The V segment lost 8 bases and the J segment 0 bases; nucleotides outside the gene matches: 4. Germline lookup yields CDR1 MNHNS and CDR2 SASEGT. The CDR3 covers 14 residues. The CDR3 DNA reads TGTGCCAGCTCAAGCGGGGACTCCTACAATGAGCAGTTCTTC. Amino acids: CASSSGDSYNEQFF.